In this sample, the clone carrying this TCR beta chain turned up many times. The antigen is unknown. Time point denoted: newly diagnosed GD, antithyroid drugs for less than 3 months. RNA isolated from PBMCs was used to make the TCR library. In building TCR beta libraries, iRepertoire HTBI primers were used together with Arm-PCR of CDR3 regions. TCRdb ran MiXCR on the multiplex PCR reads and lists one entry per CDR3 protein. The sample contains around 420,000 distinct CDR3 sequences, about 15% of which appear only once. The source of the sample is a study of regulatory T cells in long-lasting Graves disease. The germline V gene has CDR1 MNHEY and CDR2 SMNVEV (reference sequence). This CDR3 is 15 amino acids long. The V gene lost 4 bases and the J gene lost 8 bases, with 17 bases spanning the gap. General study results and limits: Researchers examined only peripheral blood and not thyroid tissue.

These data were likewise used in another study, on T cells in Graves' hyperthyroidism and ophthalmopathy.

The material was peripheral blood mononuclear cells (PBMCs), obtained at new diagnosis, from a patient treated with antithyroid drugs. The TCR comes from a woman aged 35 to 49 with Graves disease. The chain carries TRBV27 and TRBJ1-4; D possibly corresponds to TRBD1 (5 bases). CDR3 DNA sequence: TGTGCCAGCAGTTCCACCCGACAGTTGACCGAAAAACTGTTTTTT. This encodes CASSSTRQLTEKLFF.